This T cell receptor beta chain was profiled in a study of a mutant IDH1 vaccine in newly diagnosed glioma. Study-level information: Vaccination of patients was performed eight times, in weeks 1, 3, 5, 7, 11, 15, 19 and 23. Patients got their first vaccination 4-6 weeks after radiotherapy alone, or with temozolomide cycles.

Repertoires were generated with immunoSEQ multiplex PCR, while TCRdb's copy carries only in-frame clones and drops some. The sample comprises tens of thousands of clones, 75% to 90% of which are singletons, and around 0.73% rests with the top ten. V shed 8 bases, J shed 2 bases, and the junction held 5 bases outside the gene matches. Germline loops: CDR1 WNHNN, CDR2 SYGVQD (reference sequence). The CDR3 is 13 amino acids. Notes on this clone: Antigen specificity is unknown.

Study-wide results and caveats: It was about 92% of patients that developed vaccine-induced immune responses.

Time point indicated: week 23, last vaccination. With topical imiquimod, each dose of the vaccine consisted of 300 ug of mutant IDH1 20-mer peptide. The sequencing used PBMCs, collected from a glioma patient whose treatment included an IDH1 peptide vaccine. The chain joins TRBV10-1 to TRBJ2-5; 7 bases map to TRBD1. The source is a woman aged 50 to 65 with glioma. The CDR3 DNA reads as TGCGCCAGCTCTACGACAGGGCAAGAGACCCAGTACTTC. Encoded protein: CASSTTGQETQYF.